This T cell receptor beta chain stems from a study of T-cell reconstitution after alpha-beta-depleted transplantation in children. CDR1 is MNHEY, CDR2 SVGAGI, per germline. V dropped 2 bases and J dropped 4 bases, with 12 bases sitting between them. The CDR3 contains 15 residues. Preparation of the TCRbeta library was carried out with unique molecular identifiers. TCRdb redid the calling of the PCR reads with MiXCR, one entry per CDR3 protein. The sample holds about 350,000 distinct CDR3 sequences, less than 15% seen once. This clonotype was counted at least ten times. The source material was PBMCs, sampled from the stem cell graft. The V call is TRBV6-5, the J call TRBJ1-5, with D maybe TRBD1 (5 bases). This receptor was taken from a human donor who donated a stem cell graft to a child with Fanconi anemia. The CDR3 DNA reads as TGTGCCAGCAGTTACAGAGGGACGGATAATCAGCCCCAGCATTTT. Translated: CASSYRGTDNQPQHF.